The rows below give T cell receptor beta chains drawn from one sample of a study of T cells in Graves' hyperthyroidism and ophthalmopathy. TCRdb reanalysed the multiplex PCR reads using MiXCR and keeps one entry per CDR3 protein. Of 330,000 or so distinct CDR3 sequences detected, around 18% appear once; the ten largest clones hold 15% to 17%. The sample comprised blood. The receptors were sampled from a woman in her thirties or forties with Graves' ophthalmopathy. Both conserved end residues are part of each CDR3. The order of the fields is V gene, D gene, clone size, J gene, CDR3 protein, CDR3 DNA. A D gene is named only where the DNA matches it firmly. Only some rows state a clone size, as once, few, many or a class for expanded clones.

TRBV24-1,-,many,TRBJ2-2,CATSDLHDREANTGELFF,TGTGCCACCAGTGATTTGCACGACAGGGAGGCGAACACCGGGGAGCTGTTTTTT
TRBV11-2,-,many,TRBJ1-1,CASSPRVRVTEAFF,TGTGCCAGCAGCCCCAGGGTACGGGTTACTGAAGCTTTCTTT
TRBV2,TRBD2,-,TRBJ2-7,CASSPRTSGRREQYF,TGTGCCAGCAGTCCACGGACTAGCGGGAGGCGGGAGCAGTACTTC
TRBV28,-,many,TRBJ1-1,CASSTGFPFF,TGTGCCAGCAGCACAGGGTTTCCTTTCTTT
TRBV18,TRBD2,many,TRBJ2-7,CASSTTSGRHEQYF,TGTGCCAGCTCAACGACTAGCGGGAGGCACGAGCAGTACTTC
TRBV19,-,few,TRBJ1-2,CASSIWGSSGYTF,TGTGCCAGTAGTATATGGGGTTCGTCCGGCTACACCTTC
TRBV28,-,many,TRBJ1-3,CASSLDGGSGNTIYF,TGTGCCAGCAGTTTGGACGGGGGCTCTGGAAACACCATATATTTT
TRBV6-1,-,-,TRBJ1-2,CASSPRGGLHGYTF,TGTGCCAGCAGCCCCCGAGGAGGGCTGCATGGCTACACCTTC
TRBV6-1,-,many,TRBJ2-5,CASTGAEETQYF,TGTGCCAGCACCGGGGCTGAAGAGACCCAGTACTTC
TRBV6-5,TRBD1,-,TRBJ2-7,CASSYSPGTGAREQYF,TGTGCCAGCAGTTACTCTCCGGGGACAGGGGCTCGCGAGCAGTACTTC
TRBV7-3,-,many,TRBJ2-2,CASSFVGEANTGELFF,TGTGCCAGCAGCTTCGTGGGGGAAGCGAACACCGGGGAGCTGTTTTTT
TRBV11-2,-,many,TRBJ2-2,CASSLERGGIGELFF,TGTGCCAGCAGCTTGGAACGTGGGGGGATCGGGGAGCTGTTTTTT
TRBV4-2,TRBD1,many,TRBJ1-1,CASSRDRGYTEAFF,TGTGCCAGCAGCCGAGACAGGGGATATACTGAAGCTTTCTTT
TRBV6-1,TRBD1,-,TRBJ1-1,CASSRDSIYTEAFF,TGTGCCAGCAGCAGGGACAGTATTTACACTGAAGCTTTCTTT
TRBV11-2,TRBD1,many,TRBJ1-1,CASSRPLRTGAFF,TGTGCCAGCAGCCGACCCCTCCGGACAGGAGCTTTCTTT
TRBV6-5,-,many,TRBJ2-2,CASSALGTLNTGELFF,TGTGCCAGCAGCGCTCTTGGGACCCTGAACACCGGGGAGCTGTTTTTT
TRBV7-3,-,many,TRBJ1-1,CASTSFSGSNTEAFF,TGTGCCAGCACCTCCTTTTCAGGCAGCAACACTGAAGCTTTCTTT
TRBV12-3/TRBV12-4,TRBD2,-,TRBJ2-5,CASRAGGGETQYF,TGTGCCAGCAGAGCCGGGGGGGGGGAGACCCAGTACTTC
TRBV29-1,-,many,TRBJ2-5,CSVDLRETQYF,TGCAGCGTTGATCTGCGGGAGACCCAGTACTTC
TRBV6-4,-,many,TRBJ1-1,CASSVSQQTEAFF,TGTGCCAGCAGTGTGAGTCAGCAGACTGAAGCTTTCTTT
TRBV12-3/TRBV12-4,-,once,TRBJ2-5,CASTLDSYRETQYF,TGTGCCAGCACCCTGGACTCCTATAGGGAGACCCAGTACTTC
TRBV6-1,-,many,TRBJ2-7,CASSGPQTRGTYEQYF,TGTGCCAGCAGTGGGCCCCAGACCCGCGGCACCTACGAGCAGTACTTC
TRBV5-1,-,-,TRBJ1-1,CASTLGSENTEAFF,TGCGCCAGCACCTTGGGATCAGAGAACACTGAAGCTTTCTTT
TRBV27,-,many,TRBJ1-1,CASSLRRARTEAFF,TGTGCCAGCAGTTTGAGGCGGGCGCGGACTGAAGCTTTCTTT
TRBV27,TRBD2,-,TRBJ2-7,CASSRLYRGLAGGFDEQYF,TGTGCCAGCAGTAGGCTCTATCGGGGACTAGCGGGAGGGTTTGACGAGCAGTACTTC
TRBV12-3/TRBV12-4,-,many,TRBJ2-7,CASSLGTSRRDSYEQYF,TGTGCCAGCAGTTTAGGGACCTCCAGGAGAGACTCCTACGAGCAGTACTTC
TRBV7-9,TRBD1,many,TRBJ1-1,CASSLGGTAEAFF,TGTGCCAGCAGCTTAGGAGGGACAGCTGAAGCTTTCTTT